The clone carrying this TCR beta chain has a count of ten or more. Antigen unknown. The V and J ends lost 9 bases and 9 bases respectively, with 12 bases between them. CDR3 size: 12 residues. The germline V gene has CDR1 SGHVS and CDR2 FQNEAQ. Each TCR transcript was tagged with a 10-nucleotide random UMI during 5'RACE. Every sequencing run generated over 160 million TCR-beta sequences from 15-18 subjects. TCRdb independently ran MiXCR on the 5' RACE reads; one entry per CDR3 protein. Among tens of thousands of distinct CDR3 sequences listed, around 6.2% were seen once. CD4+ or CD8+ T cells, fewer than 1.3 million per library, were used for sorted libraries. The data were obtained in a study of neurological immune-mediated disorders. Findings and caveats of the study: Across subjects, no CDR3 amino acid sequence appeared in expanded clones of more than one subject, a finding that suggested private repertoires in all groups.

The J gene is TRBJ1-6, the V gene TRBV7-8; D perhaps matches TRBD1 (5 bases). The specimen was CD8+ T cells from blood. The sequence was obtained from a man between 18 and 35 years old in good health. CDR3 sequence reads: CASTFGGSPLHF. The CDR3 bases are TGTGCCAGTACCTTTGGGGGTTCACCCCTCCACTTT.